The sequence of this T cell receptor beta chain was determined in a study of blood T cell repertoires in COVID-19. Study context: Sources were T cells, B-cell-depleted T cells, or PBMCs; the material itself was cDNA or gDNA.

The CDR3 is 16 amino acids. J lost 2 bases, V lost 1 base, and 5 bases had no gene match. Germline CDR1 and CDR2: LGHNA and YSLEER. Sequencing was performed with immunoSEQ multiplex PCR; in TCRdb, only in-frame clones are kept and a portion is missing. Of 350,000 to 450,000 clones listed, 70% to 90% are singletons. The rearrangement links TRBV4-3 to TRBJ2-7, with 10 bases identical to TRBD2. The sequence derives from a woman aged 40 to 49 with COVID-19, enrolled during active disease. Sample: peripheral blood. CDR3 nucleotide sequence: TGCGCCAGCAGCCAAGGAAGAACTAGCGGGACCTACGAGCAGTACTTC. Translation: CASSQGRTSGTYEQYF.